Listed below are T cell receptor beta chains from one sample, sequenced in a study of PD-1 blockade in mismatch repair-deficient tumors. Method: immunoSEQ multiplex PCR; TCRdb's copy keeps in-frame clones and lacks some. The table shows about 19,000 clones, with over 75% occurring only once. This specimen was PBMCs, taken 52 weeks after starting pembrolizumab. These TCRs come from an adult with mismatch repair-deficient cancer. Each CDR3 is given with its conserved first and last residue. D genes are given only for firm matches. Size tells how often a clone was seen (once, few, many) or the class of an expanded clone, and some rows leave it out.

CDR3: CASSPGQGNFDEQYF
DNA: TGCGCCAGCAGCCCGGGACAGGGGAACTTCGACGAGCAGTACTTC
J: TRBJ2-7
V: TRBV5-1
D: TRBD1
size: NA

CDR3: CSVPRVAGRIGTDTQYF
DNA: TGCAGCGTTCCCAGAGTAGCGGGAAGGATTGGGACAGATACGCAGTATTTT
J: TRBJ2-3
V: TRBV29-1
D: TRBD2
size: NA

CDR3: CASSTGTGDLSKGSYTF
DNA: TGTGCCAGCTCAACAGGGACAGGGGATCTCTCGAAAGGTAGCTACACCTTC
J: TRBJ1-2
V: TRBV18
D: TRBD1
size: NA

CDR3: CASSPGQGRGMVYGYTF
DNA: TGCGCCAGCAGCCCCGGACAGGGCAGGGGGATGGTCTATGGCTACACCTTC
J: TRBJ1-2
V: TRBV5-1
D: TRBD1
size: few

CDR3: CASSLPQDSGGNTIYF
DNA: TGTGCCAGCAGTCTTCCCCAGGACAGTGGTGGAAACACCATATATTTT
J: TRBJ1-3
V: TRBV6-6
D: NA
size: NA

CDR3: CASSSSDEQYF
DNA: TGTGCCAGCAGCTCCAGCGACGAGCAGTACTTC
J: TRBJ2-7
V: TRBV11-3
D: NA
size: NA

CDR3: CASSLVGANYGYTF
DNA: TGTGCCAGCAGTTTAGTAGGGGCTAACTATGGCTACACCTTC
J: TRBJ1-2
V: TRBV27
D: NA
size: once

CDR3: CASCRDRADTQYF
DNA: TGTGCCAGCTGCCGGGACAGGGCCGATACGCAGTATTTT
J: TRBJ2-3
V: TRBV2
D: TRBD1
size: NA

CDR3: CASYGLAGIYEQYF
DNA: TGTGCCAGCTACGGACTAGCGGGGATCTACGAGCAGTACTTC
J: TRBJ2-7
V: TRBV27
D: TRBD2
size: NA

CDR3: CATSSGVLENEKLFF
DNA: TGTGCCACCAGCAGTGGCGTGCTAGAGAATGAAAAACTGTTTTTT
J: TRBJ1-4
V: TRBV15
D: NA
size: NA

CDR3: CASSEAAAGLQYF
DNA: TGTGCCAGCAGTGAAGCCGCAGCGGGTCTACAGTACTTC
J: TRBJ2-7
V: TRBV6-1
D: NA
size: few

CDR3: CASSYLRTATAYEQYF
DNA: TGTGCCAGCAGTTACCTCAGGACAGCTACCGCCTACGAGCAGTACTTC
J: TRBJ2-7
V: TRBV6-6
D: NA
size: NA

CDR3: CASSSGGGNQPQHF
DNA: TGTGCCAGCAGCTCCGGGGGTGGCAATCAGCCCCAGCATTTT
J: TRBJ1-5
V: TRBV5-5
D: NA
size: NA

CDR3: CASSPREGLMLGNTIYF
DNA: TGTGCCAGCTCACCCCGGGAGGGCTTGATGCTTGGAAACACCATATATTTT
J: TRBJ1-3
V: TRBV18
D: NA
size: once

CDR3: CASSSVQGRGAQYF
DNA: TGTGCCAGCAGCTCCGTCCAGGGACGGGGGGCCCAGTACTTC
J: TRBJ2-5
V: TRBV5-4
D: TRBD2
size: NA

CDR3: CASSPIAGGGDTQYF
DNA: TGTGCCAGTAGTCCGATAGCGGGAGGGGGGGATACGCAGTATTTT
J: TRBJ2-3
V: TRBV19
D: TRBD2
size: NA

CDR3: CASSPREALYGYTF
DNA: TGTGCCAGCAGCCCGCGGGAGGCCCTCTATGGCTACACCTTC
J: TRBJ1-2
V: TRBV7-2
D: NA
size: NA

CDR3: CSVGTGAGRTEAFF
DNA: TGCAGCGTTGGGACAGGGGCAGGACGCACTGAAGCTTTCTTT
J: TRBJ1-1
V: TRBV29-1
D: TRBD1
size: NA

CDR3: CASSFRSGELFF
DNA: TGTGCCAGCAGTTTCAGGTCCGGGGAGCTGTTTTTT
J: TRBJ2-2
V: TRBV28
D: NA
size: NA

CDR3: CASNSPGTVYNSPLHF
DNA: TGTGCCAGCAACTCCCCCGGGACTGTTTATAATTCACCCCTCCACTTT
J: TRBJ1-6
V: TRBV7-2
D: NA
size: NA

CDR3: CASSLFHRRISNQPQHF
DNA: TGTGCCAGCAGTTTGTTCCACAGGCGGATAAGCAATCAGCCCCAGCATTTT
J: TRBJ1-5
V: TRBV28
D: NA
size: NA

CDR3: CASSLAGRGASNQPQHF
DNA: TGTGCCAGCAGCTTAGCGGGGAGAGGAGCTAGCAATCAGCCCCAGCATTTT
J: TRBJ1-5
V: TRBV7-8
D: NA
size: NA

CDR3: CASSPGMGGGNQPQHF
DNA: TGCGCCAGCAGCCCTGGAATGGGGGGTGGGAATCAGCCCCAGCATTTT
J: TRBJ1-5
V: TRBV5-1
D: NA
size: once

CDR3: CASSLKQGQETQYF
DNA: TGCGCCAGCAGCTTGAAGCAGGGGCAGGAGACCCAGTACTTC
J: TRBJ2-5
V: TRBV5-1
D: NA
size: NA

CDR3: CASSNGLQVDLGQFF
DNA: TGTGCCAGCAGCAATGGTTTACAGGTAGATTTAGGGCAGTTCTTC
J: TRBJ2-1
V: TRBV21-1
D: NA
size: NA

CDR3: CASRRGVGAHGYTF
DNA: TGTGCCAGCAGGCGAGGTGTAGGGGCCCATGGCTACACCTTC
J: TRBJ1-2
V: TRBV28
D: NA
size: NA

CDR3: CASSGRTGSYEQYF
DNA: TGTGCCAGCAGCGGCAGGACAGGGTCCTACGAGCAGTACTTC
J: TRBJ2-7
V: TRBV9
D: TRBD1
size: NA

CDR3: CASSEQGRSYNEQFF
DNA: TGCGCCAGCAGTGAGCAGGGAAGGTCCTACAATGAGCAGTTCTTC
J: TRBJ2-1
V: TRBV10-2
D: NA
size: NA

CDR3: CATLTGRTGELFF
DNA: TGTGCCACCTTGACCGGGAGAACCGGGGAGCTGTTTTTT
J: TRBJ2-2
V: TRBV19
D: NA
size: NA

CDR3: CASSLEPRAQYEQYF
DNA: TGTGCCAGCAGCTTGGAACCCAGGGCCCAATACGAGCAGTACTTC
J: TRBJ2-7
V: TRBV5-4
D: NA
size: NA

CDR3: CARLGQGGNIQYF
DNA: TGTGCCCGCCTGGGACAAGGGGGAAACATTCAGTACTTC
J: TRBJ2-4
V: TRBV6-8
D: NA
size: NA

CDR3: CASSPGEGQSYEQYF
DNA: TGTGCCAGCTCACCAGGGGAGGGGCAAAGCTACGAGCAGTACTTC
J: TRBJ2-7
V: TRBV18
D: TRBD2
size: NA

CDR3: CASSQDTAGWLDTIYF
DNA: TGTGCCAGCAGCCAAGATACCGCAGGGTGGTTGGACACCATATATTTT
J: TRBJ1-3
V: TRBV4-2
D: NA
size: NA

CDR3: CASSRQGTETQYF
DNA: TGTGCCAGCAGCCGGCAGGGAACGGAGACCCAGTACTTC
J: TRBJ2-5
V: TRBV28
D: NA
size: NA

CDR3: CASSQLDKPSTNEKLFF
DNA: TGCGCCAGCAGTCAATTGGACAAGCCTTCAACTAATGAAAAACTGTTTTTT
J: TRBJ1-4
V: TRBV23-1
D: NA
size: NA

CDR3: CASSLKPITAGGPYGELFF
DNA: TGTGCCAGCAGCTTAAAGCCTATTACGGCGGGAGGGCCTTACGGGGAGCTGTTTTTT
J: TRBJ2-2
V: TRBV7-3
D: TRBD2
size: NA

CDR3: CASSSLDRDGGAFF
DNA: TGTGCCAGCAGCTCCCTAGACAGGGACGGGGGAGCTTTCTTT
J: TRBJ1-1
V: TRBV7-9
D: TRBD1
size: NA

CDR3: CASSPGEDSYEQYF
DNA: TGCGCCAGCAGCCCTGGCGAGGATTCCTACGAGCAGTACTTC
J: TRBJ2-7
V: TRBV5-1
D: NA
size: few

CDR3: CASSLSGGDRQGEQYF
DNA: TGTGCCAGCAGTTTATCGGGGGGAGACAGGCAGGGCGAGCAGTACTTC
J: TRBJ2-7
V: TRBV28
D: NA
size: NA

CDR3: CASSRATGWDTEAFF
DNA: TGTGCCAGCAGTCGAGCGACAGGGTGGGACACTGAAGCTTTCTTT
J: TRBJ1-1
V: TRBV6-5
D: TRBD1
size: NA

CDR3: CASSLWGQGAGQPQHF
DNA: TGTGCCAGCAGTTTATGGGGACAGGGGGCAGGTCAGCCCCAGCATTTT
J: TRBJ1-5
V: TRBV28
D: TRBD1
size: NA

CDR3: CASSFSGRADTQYF
DNA: TGCGCCAGCAGCTTTAGCGGGAGGGCAGATACGCAGTATTTT
J: TRBJ2-3
V: TRBV5-1
D: TRBD2
size: NA

CDR3: CASTASLVPYEQYF
DNA: TGTGCCAGCACCGCATCCCTAGTCCCCTACGAGCAGTACTTC
J: TRBJ2-7
V: TRBV6-5
D: NA
size: NA

CDR3: CASSPGQEINTGELFF
DNA: TGCGCCAGCAGTCCCGGACAGGAAATAAACACCGGGGAGCTGTTTTTT
J: TRBJ2-2
V: TRBV23-1
D: TRBD1
size: NA

CDR3: CASSSGATGYEKLFF
DNA: TGTGCCAGCAGCTCCGGGGCGACAGGGTATGAAAAACTGTTTTTT
J: TRBJ1-4
V: TRBV28
D: TRBD1
size: NA

CDR3: CSVEDLASGSYNEQFF
DNA: TGCAGCGTTGAAGATCTGGCTAGCGGGAGCTACAATGAGCAGTTCTTC
J: TRBJ2-1
V: TRBV29-1
D: TRBD2
size: NA

CDR3: CASSHAPAGSWRGSPDTQYF
DNA: TGCGCCAGCAGCCACGCCCCGGCAGGGTCGTGGCGGGGGTCCCCAGATACGCAGTATTTT
J: TRBJ2-3
V: TRBV4-1
D: TRBD2
size: NA

CDR3: CASFPVGHTEAFF
DNA: TGTGCCAGCTTCCCCGTGGGGCACACTGAAGCTTTCTTT
J: TRBJ1-1
V: TRBV5-4
D: NA
size: NA

CDR3: CATSTHYRETQYF
DNA: TGTGCCACCAGCACGCACTACAGGGAGACCCAGTACTTC
J: TRBJ2-5
V: TRBV15
D: NA
size: NA

CDR3: CASSQGFLVSGANVLTF
DNA: TGTGCCAGCAGTCAGGGGTTTTTGGTCTCTGGGGCCAACGTCCTGACTTTC
J: TRBJ2-6
V: TRBV27
D: NA
size: NA

CDR3: CASSSGYSYGYTF
DNA: TGTGCCAGCAGCTCCGGATACAGTTATGGCTACACCTTC
J: TRBJ1-2
V: TRBV7-9
D: NA
size: NA

CDR3: CASSEGATDTQYF
DNA: TGTGCCAGCAGTGAGGGAGCGACAGATACGCAGTATTTT
J: TRBJ2-3
V: TRBV2
D: NA
size: NA

CDR3: CASSLAVAPMNTEAFF
DNA: TGTGCCAGCAGCTTGGCAGTGGCCCCAATGAACACTGAAGCTTTCTTT
J: TRBJ1-1
V: TRBV5-4
D: NA
size: NA